This T cell receptor beta chain was recovered during a study of T cells in Graves' hyperthyroidism and ophthalmopathy. About the research overall: Specimen type is peripheral blood, collected at initial diagnosis prior to any treatment. Study-wide results and limits: Among thyroid clonotypes expanded above 0.001, most also appeared in blood. Stable hyperthyroidism and ophthalmopathy were separated using 13 V-J signatures.

TCR beta CDR3 sequences were amplified from RNA transcripts. Initially, a first-round RT-PCR of the TCR CDR3 employed the HTBI primer set. TCRdb re-derived calls from the multiplex PCR reads in MiXCR, one entry per CDR3 protein. Here the sample spans some 550,000 distinct CDR3 sequences, about a fifth being singletons. For this clonotype: Antigen: not known.

Patients showing uncontrolled infection, other autoimmune disease, pregnancy or lactation were ineligible. CDR3 length: 14 residues. V was pared by 3 bases and J by 0 bases, with 5 bases between. Per germline, CDR1 MGHRA and CDR2 YSYEKL. This TCR was recovered from a man between 18 and 35 years old with Graves' hyperthyroidism. The chain combines TRBV4-1 with TRBJ2-2; no definite D call. Material for sequencing was blood. The CDR3 region is CASSQNANTGELFF. CDR3 nucleotides: TGCGCCAGCAGCCAGAACGCGAACACCGGGGAGCTGTTTTTT.